This is a list of T cell receptor beta chains from one sample in a study of T cells in Graves' hyperthyroidism and ophthalmopathy. TCRdb itself ran the multiplex PCR reads through MiXCR, one entry per CDR3 protein. The sample consists of about 360,000 distinct CDR3 sequences, 13% of them appearing once. Material: blood. These receptors were collected from a woman in her late teens or twenties with Graves' hyperthyroidism. Each CDR3 is given with its conserved first and last residue. The D gene is left open where the match is weak. Only part of the rows carry a size: once, few, many, or a class if the clone is expanded.

cdr3_aa | cdr3_nt | cdr3_length | d_call | clone_size | j_call | v_call
CASSLWGTPTEAFF | TGTGCCAGCAGTTTATGGGGGACACCCACTGAAGCTTTCTTT | 14 | NA | NA | TRBJ1-1 | TRBV27
CASSQGDQAFF | TGTGCCAGCAGCCAAGGGGATCAAGCTTTCTTT | 11 | NA | many | TRBJ1-1 | TRBV3-1
CASSLGARSRTGGFDEQFF | TGCGCCAGCAGCTTGGGGGCAAGGAGTAGGACGGGAGGCTTCGACGAGCAGTTCTTC | 19 | TRBD2 | many | TRBJ2-1 | TRBV5-1
CASSLEEGSKTFF | TGTGCCAGCAGCTTAGAGGAGGGTTCTAAAACTTTCTTT | 13 | NA | few | TRBJ1-1 | TRBV11-2
CASSDQWEGYTF | TGCGCCAGCAGTGACCAATGGGAGGGCTACACCTTC | 12 | NA | many | TRBJ1-2 | TRBV5-1
CASSHRDVYNSPLHF | TGTGCCAGCAGCCACCGGGATGTTTATAATTCACCCCTCCACTTT | 15 | NA | many | TRBJ1-6 | TRBV3-1
CASRRATPYEQYF | TGTGCCAGCAGGAGAGCGACCCCCTACGAGCAGTACTTC | 13 | NA | few | TRBJ2-7 | TRBV6-1
CASSFNGAMIGNTIYF | TGTGCCAGCAGTTTCAACGGGGCGATGATTGGAAACACCATATATTTT | 16 | NA | few | TRBJ1-3 | TRBV28
CASVDGMNTEAFF | TGTGCCAGCGTTGACGGCATGAACACTGAAGCTTTCTTT | 13 | NA | NA | TRBJ1-1 | TRBV3-1
CASSLLDGRVQETQYF | TGTGCCAGCAGTTTACTGGACGGGCGGGTCCAAGAGACCCAGTACTTC | 16 | NA | many | TRBJ2-5 | TRBV28
CSASQPGLETALQYF | TGCAGTGCTAGTCAACCGGGACTAGAGACCGCCTTGCAGTATTTT | 15 | TRBD2 | many | TRBJ2-3 | TRBV20-1
CASSFGKGWDGYTF | TGTGCCAGCAGCTTCGGGAAGGGTTGGGATGGCTACACCTTC | 14 | NA | many | TRBJ1-2 | TRBV11-2
CASGFWTATNTEAFF | TGTGCTAGTGGTTTCTGGACTGCCACGAACACTGAAGCTTTCTTT | 15 | NA | NA | TRBJ1-1 | TRBV12-5
CAISVNRGGNTEAFF | TGTGCCATCAGTGTTAACAGGGGAGGGAACACTGAAGCTTTCTTT | 15 | TRBD1 | many | TRBJ1-1 | TRBV10-3
CASSLGGTSLHEQFF | TGTGCCAGCAGCCTGGGCGGGACTAGCTTGCATGAGCAGTTCTTC | 15 | TRBD2 | few | TRBJ2-1 | TRBV4-2
CASSRVQGANTEAFF | TGTGCCAGTAGTAGAGTTCAGGGGGCGAACACTGAAGCTTTCTTT | 15 | TRBD1 | few | TRBJ1-1 | TRBV19
CARGRQGGGSTEAFF | TGTGCCAGAGGACGACAGGGTGGGGGGAGCACTGAAGCTTTCTTT | 15 | TRBD1 | many | TRBJ1-1 | TRBV2
CASSIGTSGGDEQYF | TGTGCCAGCAGCATCGGGACTAGCGGGGGGGACGAGCAGTACTTC | 15 | TRBD2 | NA | TRBJ2-7 | TRBV28
CASSQEPGTGGDSPLHF | TGCGCCAGCAGCCAAGAGCCGGGGACAGGGGGTGATTCACCCCTCCACTTT | 17 | TRBD1 | few | TRBJ1-6 | TRBV4-1
CSAGTGGFYGYTF | TGCAGTGCCGGGACAGGGGGCTTCTATGGCTACACCTTC | 13 | TRBD1 | few | TRBJ1-2 | TRBV20-1
CATSSTGDGYTF | TGTGCCACCAGCAGCACGGGGGATGGCTACACCTTC | 12 | NA | NA | TRBJ1-2 | TRBV15
CASTRRQGYNEQFF | TGTGCCAGTACTAGGAGACAGGGCTACAATGAGCAGTTCTTC | 14 | TRBD1 | many | TRBJ2-1 | TRBV28
CASSRTSGGHETQYF | TGTGCCAGCAGCCGGACTAGCGGGGGCCATGAGACCCAGTACTTC | 15 | TRBD2 | many | TRBJ2-5 | TRBV7-3
CASTVTSGSYEQYF | TGTGCCAGCACCGTGACTAGCGGGAGTTACGAGCAGTACTTC | 14 | TRBD2 | many | TRBJ2-7 | TRBV12-3/TRBV12-4
CASSQDGTSGNEQYF | TGTGCCAGCAGCCAAGATGGGACTAGCGGGAACGAGCAGTACTTC | 15 | TRBD2 | few | TRBJ2-7 | TRBV14
CASSGPYSGFNTGELFF | TGTGCCAGCAGTGGACCCTATAGCGGGTTTAACACCGGGGAGCTGTTTTTT | 17 | TRBD2 | few | TRBJ2-2 | TRBV6-1
CASSRQGTELFF | TGTGCCAGCTCACGACAGGGGACGGAGCTGTTTTTT | 12 | TRBD1 | many | TRBJ2-2 | TRBV18
CSARGGASDSPGNTQYF | TGCAGTGCTAGAGGGGGGGCTAGCGATTCCCCGGGGAATACGCAGTATTTT | 17 | NA | many | TRBJ2-3 | TRBV20-1
CASSPMGGYTEKLFF | TGTGCCAGCAGTCCTATGGGGGGGTACACTGAAAAACTGTTTTTT | 15 | NA | NA | TRBJ1-4 | TRBV25-1
CASSLAGQAEAFF | TGTGCCAGCAGTTTAGCGGGACAGGCCGAAGCTTTCTTT | 13 | TRBD1 | NA | TRBJ1-1 | TRBV12-3/TRBV12-4
CASSLRPADTDTQYF | TGTGCCAGCAGCTTAAGGCCAGCGGACACAGATACGCAGTATTTT | 15 | NA | NA | TRBJ2-3 | TRBV7-9
CSAKRGQELNEQFF | TGCAGTGCCAAAAGGGGACAGGAGTTAAATGAGCAGTTCTTC | 14 | TRBD1 | many | TRBJ2-1 | TRBV20-1
CASSFSGGWDTQYF | TGTGCCAGCAGCTTTAGCGGGGGCTGGGATACGCAGTATTTT | 14 | TRBD2 | NA | TRBJ2-3 | TRBV7-3
CASSQDMGGVWGNQPQHF | TGTGCCAGCAGCCAAGATATGGGGGGAGTTTGGGGCAATCAGCCCCAGCATTTT | 18 | NA | NA | TRBJ1-5 | TRBV3-1
CASNPAGGGQGYYEQYF | TGTGCCAGCAATCCGGCTGGGGGGGGGCAGGGATACTACGAGCAGTACTTC | 17 | NA | many | TRBJ2-7 | TRBV6-1
CASSPGERGEQETQYF | TGTGCCAGCAGTCCCGGCGAGCGGGGGGAACAAGAGACCCAGTACTTC | 16 | TRBD2 | many | TRBJ2-5 | TRBV28
CASSRDGKGNQPQHF | TGTGCCAGCAGTAGGGACGGGAAGGGCAATCAGCCCCAGCATTTT | 15 | NA | NA | TRBJ1-5 | TRBV2
CSANHLLLANHNEQFF | TGCAGTGCTAACCACCTCCTCCTAGCGAACCACAATGAGCAGTTCTTC | 16 | NA | many | TRBJ2-1 | TRBV20-1
CASTPEGASYEQYF | TGTGCCAGCACCCCCGAGGGAGCGAGCTACGAGCAGTACTTC | 14 | NA | many | TRBJ2-7 | TRBV28
CASRRAGGIQPQHF | TGTGCCAGCAGGAGAGCAGGGGGCATTCAGCCCCAGCATTTT | 14 | TRBD1 | many | TRBJ1-5 | TRBV28
CSARAGTGKAYEQYF | TGCAGTGCTAGAGCCGGGACAGGGAAGGCCTACGAGCAGTACTTC | 15 | TRBD1 | NA | TRBJ2-7 | TRBV20-1
CASSDTTRGHEQFF | TGCGCCAGCAGCGATACCACCAGGGGCCATGAGCAGTTCTTC | 14 | NA | many | TRBJ2-1 | TRBV4-3
CASSGLTDTQYF | TGTGCCAGCAGTGGCCTCACAGATACGCAGTATTTT | 12 | NA | many | TRBJ2-3 | TRBV2
CASSPGRGQHNYGYAF | TGTGCCAGCAGCCCTGGGAGAGGGCAGCATAACTATGGCTACGCCTTC | 16 | NA | few | TRBJ1-2 | TRBV11-2
CASSQDSLAGYNEQFF | TGCGCCAGCAGCCAAGATTCACTAGCGGGTTACAATGAGCAGTTCTTC | 16 | TRBD2 | many | TRBJ2-1 | TRBV4-1
CAWSQLRPQGEQYF | TGTGCCTGGAGTCAACTCCGGCCCCAGGGAGAGCAGTACTTC | 14 | NA | NA | TRBJ2-7 | TRBV30
CASSLGSQGGYTF | TGTGCCAGCAGCCTAGGGTCTCAAGGAGGCTACACCTTC | 13 | NA | NA | TRBJ1-2 | TRBV5-4
CASSEREGNYGYTF | TGTGCCAGCAGTGAGAGGGAAGGGAACTATGGCTACACCTTC | 14 | NA | NA | TRBJ1-2 | TRBV6-1
CAWKGQNTEAFF | TGTGCCTGGAAGGGGCAGAACACTGAAGCTTTCTTT | 12 | NA | many | TRBJ1-1 | TRBV30
CASSLTGSLQETQYF | TGTGCCAGCAGCTTGACAGGTTCCTTACAAGAGACCCAGTACTTC | 15 | NA | many | TRBJ2-5 | TRBV7-3
CASSLVALAGVGRSTDTQYF | TGTGCCAGCAGCTTAGTAGCACTAGCGGGAGTAGGTCGTAGCACAGATACGCAGTATTTT | 20 | TRBD2 | NA | TRBJ2-3 | TRBV7-2
CASSLGGRPGTDTQYF | TGTGCCAGCAGCTTAGGGGGTCGTCCCGGCACAGATACGCAGTATTTT | 16 | NA | many | TRBJ2-3 | TRBV7-2
CASSIASSNYGYTF | TGTGCCAGTAGTATAGCCAGCAGTAACTATGGCTACACCTTC | 14 | NA | many | TRBJ1-2 | TRBV19
CASSKQGLGNSPLHF | TGTGCCAGCAGTAAACAGGGGCTCGGGAATTCACCCCTCCACTTT | 15 | TRBD1 | many | TRBJ1-6 | TRBV2
CSVGGSGNTIYF | TGCAGCGTTGGGGGCTCTGGAAACACCATATATTTT | 12 | NA | NA | TRBJ1-3 | TRBV29-1
CSAGSRGVSYEQYF | TGCAGTGCTGGGTCACGGGGGGTCTCCTACGAGCAGTACTTC | 14 | TRBD2 | few | TRBJ2-7 | TRBV20-1
CATLQQGAMNTEAFF | TGTGCCACCCTTCAACAGGGGGCTATGAACACTGAAGCTTTCTTT | 15 | TRBD1 | many | TRBJ1-1 | TRBV6-1
CASSQAQAKDTQYF | TGTGCCAGCAGCCAAGCTCAGGCTAAGGATACGCAGTATTTT | 14 | NA | many | TRBJ2-3 | TRBV3-1
CASTETSGWGGIEQFF | TGCGCCAGCACTGAGACTAGCGGCTGGGGAGGTATTGAGCAGTTCTTC | 16 | TRBD2 | few | TRBJ2-1 | TRBV10-2